This T cell receptor (beta chain) was found in a study of Graves' ophthalmopathy and Graves' hyperthyroidism. The overall study: Blood was drawn at initial diagnosis, before any treatment. Study-wide results and caveats: Blood also held most thyroid clonotypes expanded above 0.001 frequency.

A note on this clonotype: The antigen remains unidentified.

None of the included patients had other autoimmune diseases, uncontrolled infections, pregnancy or lactation, as these led to exclusion. The PBMCs had their origin in 10 ml of fresh peripheral blood. The CDR3 has 16 residues. Germline lookup yields CDR1 MNHNS and CDR2 SASEGT. The V end was cut by 2 bases, the J end by 4 bases, with 14 bases between. For repertoire sequencing, the TCR beta CDR3 regions were amplified from RNA transcripts. An opening RT-PCR round employed HTBI primers and preceded a second-round multiplex PCR. From the multiplex PCR reads, TCRdb called clonotypes with MiXCR, one entry per CDR3 protein. This sample yields approximately 210,000 distinct CDR3 sequences, of which around 28% are seen a single time; 9.1% belongs to the top ten.

The chain couples TRBV6-1 to TRBJ2-2, with D possibly being TRBD1 (6 bases). Sequencing was carried out using peripheral blood. This TCR derives from a man aged 45-60 years with Graves' ophthalmopathy. CDR3 amino acids: CASSEIYTGSTGELFF. The CDR3 DNA reads as TGTGCCAGCAGTGAAATTTACACAGGGTCCACCGGGGAGCTGTTTTTT.